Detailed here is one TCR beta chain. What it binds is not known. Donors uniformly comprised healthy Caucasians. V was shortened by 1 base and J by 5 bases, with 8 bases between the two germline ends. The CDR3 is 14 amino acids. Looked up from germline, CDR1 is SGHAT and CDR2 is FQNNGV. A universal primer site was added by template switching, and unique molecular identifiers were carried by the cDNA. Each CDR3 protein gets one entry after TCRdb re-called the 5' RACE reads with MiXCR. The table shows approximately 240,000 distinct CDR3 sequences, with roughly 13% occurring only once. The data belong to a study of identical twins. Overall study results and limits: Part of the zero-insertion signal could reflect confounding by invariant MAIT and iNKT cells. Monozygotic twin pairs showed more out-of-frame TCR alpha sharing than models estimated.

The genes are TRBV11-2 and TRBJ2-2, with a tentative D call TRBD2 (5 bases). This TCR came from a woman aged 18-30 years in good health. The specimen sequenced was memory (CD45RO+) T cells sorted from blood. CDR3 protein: CASSLVPGTGELFF. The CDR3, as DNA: TGTGCCAGCAGCTTAGTACCGGGAACCGGGGAGCTGTTTTTT.